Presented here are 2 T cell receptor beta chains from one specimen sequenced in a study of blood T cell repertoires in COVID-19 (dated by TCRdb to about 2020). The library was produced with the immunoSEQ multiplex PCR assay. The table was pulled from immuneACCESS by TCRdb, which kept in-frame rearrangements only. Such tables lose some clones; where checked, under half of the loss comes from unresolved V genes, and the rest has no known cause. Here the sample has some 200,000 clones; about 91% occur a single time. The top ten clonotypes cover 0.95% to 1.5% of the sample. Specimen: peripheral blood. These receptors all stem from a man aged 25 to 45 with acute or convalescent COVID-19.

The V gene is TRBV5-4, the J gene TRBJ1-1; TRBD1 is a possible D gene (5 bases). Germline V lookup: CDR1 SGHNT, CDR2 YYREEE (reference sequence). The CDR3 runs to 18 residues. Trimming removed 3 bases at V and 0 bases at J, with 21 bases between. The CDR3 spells CASSWQSGTFSMNTEAFF. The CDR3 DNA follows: TGTGCCAGCAGCTGGCAATCCGGGACTTTCTCAATGAACACTGAAGCTTTCTTT. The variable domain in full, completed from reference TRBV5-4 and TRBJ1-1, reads ETGVTQSPTHLIKTRGQQVTLRCSSQSGHNTVSWYQQALGQGPQFIFQYYREEENGRGNFPPRFSGLQFPNYSSELNVNALELDDSALYLCASSWQSGTFSMNTEAFFGQGTRLTVV.

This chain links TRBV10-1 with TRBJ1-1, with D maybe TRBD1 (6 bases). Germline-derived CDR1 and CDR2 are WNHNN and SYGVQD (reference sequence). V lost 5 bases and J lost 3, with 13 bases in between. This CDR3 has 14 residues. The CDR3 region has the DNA TGCGCCAGCAGTCCCCGGCAGGGGTACACTGAAGCTTTCTTT. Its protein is CASSPRQGYTEAFF.